These T cell receptor beta chains were read from a single sample in a study of radiotherapy plus CTLA-4 blockade in lung cancer. Some clones are missing from TCRdb's copy, which holds only in-frame ones; the method was immunoSEQ multiplex PCR. This table has roughly 120,000 clones, more than 65% appearing once. Specimen: peripheral blood, collected from a patient treated with radiotherapy plus ipilimumab. The receptor set was obtained from a human donor with non-small cell lung cancer that progressed on radiotherapy plus ipilimumab. Some clones in this sample may be carry-over from other donors' samples. CDR3s include the opening cysteine and the closing phenylalanine or tryptophan. A D gene is named only where the DNA matches it firmly. Size is stated for part of the rows, as once, few or many counts, or as a class when the clone is expanded.

V	D	size	J	CDR3	DNA
TRBV7-3	TRBD1	.	TRBJ2-2	CASSLFPPRTGTTGELFF	TGTGCCAGCAGCTTATTCCCACCGAGGACAGGGACGACCGGGGAGCTGTTTTTT
TRBV7-9	TRBD1	.	TRBJ2-3	CASSLAGTGVSQYF	TGTGCCAGCAGCTTAGCAGGGACAGGGGTTTCGCAGTATTTT
TRBV5-1	TRBD2	.	TRBJ2-2	CASRFGGTGELFF	TGCGCCAGCAGATTCGGGGGGACCGGGGAGCTGTTTTTT
TRBV2	.	once	TRBJ1-1	CASRTGGTEAFF	TGTGCCAGCCGAACGGGTGGCACTGAAGCTTTCTTT
TRBV9	.	.	TRBJ2-5	CASSVASRLRHVQETQYF	TGTGCCAGCAGCGTAGCTAGCAGGCTTCGACATGTCCAAGAGACCCAGTACTTC
TRBV4-3	.	.	TRBJ2-3	CASSHSPPRGGITDTQYF	TGCGCCAGCAGCCACTCTCCCCCCAGGGGAGGTATAACAGATACGCAGTATTTT
TRBV9	TRBD2	.	TRBJ2-6	CASSVGGTSSGANVLTF	TGTGCCAGCAGCGTAGGCGGGACTAGCTCTGGGGCCAACGTCCTGACTTTC
TRBV15	.	.	TRBJ1-1	CATSSPTPGRWRDTEAFF	TGTGCCACCAGCAGTCCTACTCCGGGACGCTGGAGGGACACTGAAGCTTTCTTT
TRBV30	.	.	TRBJ1-4	CAWKMGGPGEKLFF	TGTGCCTGGAAAATGGGGGGTCCGGGTGAAAAACTGTTTTTT
TRBV10-3	TRBD1	.	TRBJ2-5	CAISDSRDRQETQYF	TGTGCCATCAGTGACTCACGGGACAGACAAGAGACCCAGTACTTC
TRBV7-2	.	.	TRBJ1-3	CASSLVPGVGNTIYF	TGTGCCAGCAGCTTAGTCCCAGGGGTTGGAAACACCATATATTTT
TRBV7-9	.	.	TRBJ2-7	CASSLRIDSYEQYF	TGTGCCAGCAGCTTAAGGATTGACTCCTACGAGCAGTACTTC
TRBV2	.	.	TRBJ1-5	CASNPRGDQPQHF	TGTGCCAGCAATCCCCGGGGGGATCAGCCCCAGCATTTT
TRBV11-2	.	.	TRBJ1-1	CASSLGAGTEAFF	TGTGCCAGCAGCTTAGGGGCGGGAACTGAAGCTTTCTTT
TRBV21-1	.	.	TRBJ1-2	CASSTGWGYTF	TGTGCCAGCAGCACGGGGTGGGGCTACACCTTC
TRBV6-1	.	few	TRBJ1-2	CASSEDTNYGYTF	TGTGCCAGCAGTGAAGACACCAACTATGGCTACACCTTC
TRBV1	.	few	TRBJ2-7	CTSSQHYASPYEQYF	TGCACCAGCAGCCAACATTATGCTAGCCCATACGAGCAGTACTTC
TRBV9	TRBD1	.	TRBJ1-3	CASSARTHGTGDTIYF	TGTGCCAGCAGCGCCAGAACCCACGGGACAGGGGACACCATATATTTT
TRBV19	.	.	TRBJ1-2	CASSIARGVRGYTF	TGTGCCAGTAGTATAGCCCGCGGGGTCCGGGGCTACACCTTC
TRBV5-6	.	.	TRBJ1-6	CASSWPNSPLHF	TGTGCCAGCAGCTGGCCTAATTCACCCCTCCACTTT
TRBV7-2	.	.	TRBJ2-7	CASSHDITRGYEQYF	TGTGCCAGCAGCCATGATATAACCAGGGGTTACGAGCAGTACTTC
TRBV27	TRBD2	.	TRBJ2-7	CASSLLAGESYEQYF	TGTGCCAGCAGTTTATTAGCGGGGGAGTCCTACGAGCAGTACTTC
TRBV18	TRBD2	.	TRBJ2-3	CASQIGLEMDTQYF	TGTGCCAGCCAAATCGGACTAGAAATGGATACGCAGTATTTT
TRBV2	.	.	TRBJ2-7	CAMGRSSYEQYF	TGTGCCATGGGACGGAGCTCCTACGAGCAGTACTTC
TRBV5-4	.	once	TRBJ2-3	CASSVLSSGGGNTDTQYF	TGTGCCAGCAGCGTTCTATCGTCGGGTGGGGGGAACACAGATACGCAGTATTTT
TRBV2	.	.	TRBJ1-6	CASTDGRGHSPLHF	TGTGCCAGCACGGATGGCAGGGGTCATTCACCCCTCCACTTT
TRBV6-1	.	.	TRBJ2-5	CASEGVGGTQYF	TGTGCCAGCGAGGGGGTGGGAGGGACCCAGTACTTC
TRBV7-3	.	.	TRBJ2-2	CASSLTRDDTGELFF	TGTGCCAGCAGCCTAACCCGGGATGACACCGGGGAGCTGTTTTTT
TRBV7-3	.	.	TRBJ1-2	CASSPQGNYGYTF	TGTGCCAGCAGCCCCCAGGGAAACTATGGCTACACCTTC